Each of the 25 T cell receptor beta chains below was sequenced from the same sample in a study of CD8+ T cells in alopecia areata. Peripheral blood and lesional scalp punch biopsies were taken from alopecia areata patients. cDNA reverse transcribed from extracted RNA served as the sequencing template. Clones were read by immunoSEQ multiplex PCR, and TCRdb kept only the in-frame ones, dropping some. The sample has about 9,700 clones, 55% to 75% seen once. Sequencing input: skin. The receptor source for this set is a human donor with alopecia areata.

CDR3 residues: CASSRINEQYF. The CDR3, as DNA: TGTGCCAGCAGTCGTATCAACGAGCAGTACTTC. The rearrangement uses TRBV27 and TRBJ2-7, with D uncertain. This CDR3 is built from 11 residues. V was trimmed by 5 bases and J by 5 bases, leaving 7 bases between them. CDR1 is MNHEY, CDR2 SMNVEV, per germline (reference sequence).

The V and J genes are TRBV15 and TRBJ1-3; weak D call: TRBD1 (6 bases). The CDR3 extends over 15 amino acids. Looked up from germline, CDR1 is LNHNV and CDR2 is YYDKDF (reference sequence). Deletions cut 3 bases from V and 4 bases from J, with 13 bases between. CDR3 sequence (DNA): TGTGCCACCAGCAGGTTACAGGGAGGAGGAAACACCATATATTTT. It yields the protein CATSRLQGGGNTIYF.

The chain joins TRBV7-6 to TRBJ2-1; 9 bases map to TRBD1. Germline V gene sequence: CDR1 SGHVS, CDR2 FNYEAQ. This CDR3 spans 17 amino acids. Losses at the gene ends were 4 bases for V and 6 bases for J; bases not matched to a gene: 13. The CDR3 sequence: CASSSPGQGTGVNEQFF. CDR3 in DNA: TGTGCCAGCAGCTCGCCAGGACAGGGGACGGGGGTCAATGAGCAGTTCTTC.

The genes are TRBV4-3 and TRBJ2-5; maybe TRBD2 (5 bases). The V and J ends lost 1 base and 5 bases respectively, with 17 bases between them. The V gene's germline CDR1 is LGHNA and CDR2 YSLEER. This CDR3 is built from 16 residues. The CDR3 region is CASSQGGIASGETQYF. CDR3 nucleotide sequence: TGCGCCAGCAGCCAAGGAGGAATAGCGTCCGGGGAGACCCAGTACTTC.

Comment on this clone: Other DNA sequences within the sample encode an identical CDR3. This chain links TRBV5-1 with TRBJ2-7; maybe TRBD1 (5 bases). Per germline, CDR1 SGHRS and CDR2 YFSETQ. Trimming cost V 0 bases and J 3 bases, with 13 bases left between them. The CDR3 loop spans 15 amino acids. The CDR3 here is CASSLAPGQNYEQYF. CDR3 DNA: TGCGCCAGCAGCTTGGCCCCAGGGCAAAACTACGAGCAGTACTTC.

In regard to this clone: Other DNA sequences in this specimen translate into the identical CDR3. The chain employs TRBV5-1 and TRBJ2-6, with D perhaps TRBD1 or TRBD2 (6 bases each). The CDR3 loop spans 16 amino acids. V gave up 4 bases and J gave up 0 bases, with 11 bases separating them. Germline V gives CDR1 SGHRS, CDR2 YFSETQ. The CDR3 nucleotides are TGCGCCAGCAGCCTGGAGGGGGGCTCTGGGGCCAACGTCCTGACTTTC. This translates into CASSLEGGSGANVLTF.

V usage is TRBV5-6 and J usage is TRBJ2-3; 9 nucleotides match TRBD2. V shed 0 bases, J shed 4 bases, and the junction held 9 bases outside the gene matches. The germline CDR1 and CDR2 sequences are SGHDT and YYEEEE. This CDR3 has 17 residues. Here the CDR3 DNA reads TGTGCCAGCAGCTTGGAGCGAGGAGCGGGAGGTGCAGATACGCAGTATTTT. Its protein is CASSLERGAGGADTQYF.

This clone has a handful of counts. This rearrangement joins TRBV4-1 to TRBJ1-2; D gene uncertain. The V gene's germline CDR1 is MGHRA and CDR2 YSYEKL. The germline V and J ends were trimmed by 2 bases and 6 bases, with 10 bases remaining between them. The CDR3 consists of 13 residues. The chain's CDR3 is CASSQPGLDGYTF. The CDR3, as DNA: TGCGCCAGCAGCCAACCCGGACTGGATGGCTACACCTTC.

The chain has TRBV27 and TRBJ2-7, with TRBD1 matching over 7 bases. There are 12 residues in the CDR3. V dropped 8 bases and J dropped 0; count of bases not matched to a gene: 1. Germline V gives CDR1 MNHEY, CDR2 SMNVEV (reference sequence). CDR3 bases: TGTGCCAGCTGGGACAGCTCCTACGAGCAGTACTTC. Translating it yields CASWDSSYEQYF.

J is TRBJ2-7 and V is TRBV7-2, with TRBD1 matching 8 bases. CDR3 length: 14 amino acids. CDR1 SGHTA and CDR2 FQGNSA come from the germline V gene. Trimming cost V 6 bases and J 4 bases; bases outside gene matches: 8. The CDR3 loop is CASSLDRVKYEQYF. The CDR3 bases are TGTGCCAGCAGTTTGGACAGGGTAAAGTACGAGCAGTACTTC.

The chain carries TRBV14 and TRBJ2-3, with 7 bases matching TRBD2. Trimming at V came to 3 bases and at J to 6 bases, leaving 6 bases not matched to a gene. The CDR3 is 14 residues long. CDR1 is SGHDN and CDR2 is FVKESK in the germline V gene. CDR3 in amino acids: CASSHGTNLDTQYF. In nucleotides, the CDR3 is TGTGCCAGCAGCCACGGGACTAATCTGGATACGCAGTATTTT.

This clone was seen a few times. The chain recombines TRBV5-6 with TRBJ2-5; the D gene is possibly TRBD1 (6 bases). The CDR3 runs 15 residues. Per the germline V gene, CDR1 is SGHDT and CDR2 is YYEEEE. Trimming pared 2 bases from V and 7 bases from J, leaving 18 bases between. CDR3 loop: CASSLVGGSSRTQYF. The CDR3 nucleotides read TGTGCCAGCAGCTTAGTAGGGGGTTCGAGTCGGACCCAGTACTTC. Based on the CDR3 plus reference TRBV5-6 and TRBJ2-5, the full variable domain is DAGVTQSPTHLIKTRGQQVTLRCSPKSGHDTVSWYQQALGQGPQFIFQYYEEEERQRGNFPDRFSGHQFPNYSSELNVNALLLGDSALYLCASSLVGGSSRTQYFGPGTRLLVL.

This chain joins TRBV27 and TRBJ2-7, with TRBD2 matching over 12 bases. CDR3 length: 15 residues. V was clipped by 3 bases and J by 4 bases; unmatched bases: 4. CDR1 and CDR2 (germline): MNHEY, SMNVEV (reference sequence). CDR3 coding DNA: TGTGCCAGCAGTTTCGGGACTAGCGGGCTGTACGAGCAGTACTTC. This encodes CASSFGTSGLYEQYF.

By its share, this clone is large. The chain links TRBV4-3 to TRBJ2-1; the match to TRBD2 covers 9 bases. The length of the CDR3 is 16 residues. The germline gives CDR1 LGHNA, CDR2 YSLEER. V shed 0 bases and J 8 bases; nucleotides not matched to a gene: 8. The CDR3 region has the DNA TGCGCCAGCAGCCAAGATCTTGCGGGAGGGCGGGATGAGCAGTTCTTC. Translating it yields CASSQDLAGGRDEQFF.

Only a few counts were recorded for this clone. This chain connects TRBV2 to TRBJ2-7; 7 bases are a match to TRBD2. With 6 bases clipped from V and 0 bases from J, the junction kept 2 bases outside the gene matches. The germline CDR1 and CDR2 sequences are SNHLY and FYNNEI. The CDR3 runs to 13 residues. This CDR3 reads CASSASGSYEQYF. The CDR3 nucleotides read TGTGCCAGCAGCGCTAGCGGCTCCTACGAGCAGTACTTC.

This chain connects TRBV10-3 to TRBJ2-7; D is unresolved. V lost 5 bases to trimming and J lost 2 bases, with 16 bases between them. Germline CDR1 and CDR2: ENHRY and SYGVKD. CDR3 size: 15 residues. CDR3 bases: TGTGCCATCAGTCCCGGGCCCCGGCTCCCCTACGAGCAGTACTTC. Amino acid sequence: CAISPGPRLPYEQYF.

V gene TRBV11-2 combines with J gene TRBJ1-3; 7 bases line up with TRBD1. The CDR3 consists of 16 residues. Unmatched junction bases numbered 12, after V lost 6 bases and J lost 4 bases. Germline V lookup: CDR1 SGHAT, CDR2 FQNNGV. CDR3 protein: CASRATTGFAGNTIYF. The CDR3 DNA follows: TGTGCCAGCAGAGCAACGACAGGGTTCGCGGGAAACACCATATATTTT.

The gene calls are TRBV6-1 and TRBJ1-5; tentative D call: TRBD1 (5 bases). Trimming took off 0 bases at V and 1 base at J, with 22 bases between the two ends. Germline V gene sequence: CDR1 MNHNS, CDR2 SASEGT. CDR3 size: 20 residues. The chain's CDR3 is CASSEAVPGRLVMSNQPQHF. The CDR3 region has the DNA TGTGCCAGCAGTGAAGCTGTCCCGGGACGCCTGGTGATGAGCAATCAGCCCCAGCATTTT.

The rearrangement uses TRBV11-2 and TRBJ1-1, with D unresolved. The CDR3 is made up of 15 amino acids. V lost 1 base to trimming and J lost 0 bases, with 9 bases between them. Germline V CDR1 and CDR2: SGHAT, FQNNGV. The CDR3 reads CASSLVRGMNTEAFF. The CDR3 region has the DNA TGTGCCAGCAGCTTAGTCCGGGGTATGAACACTGAAGCTTTCTTT.

The chain couples TRBV6-6 to TRBJ2-7, with 10 bases aligning to TRBD1. The germline V gene has CDR1 MNHNY and CDR2 SVGAGI (reference sequence). V lost 1 base and J lost 2; bases outside the gene matches: 2. This CDR3 contains 15 residues. CDR3 sequence reads: CASSYYGTGAYEQYF. The CDR3, as DNA: TGTGCCAGCAGTTACTACGGGACAGGGGCCTACGAGCAGTACTTC.

The chain uses TRBV15 and TRBJ2-7; D call uncertain. This CDR3 comprises 13 residues. The germline V and J ends were trimmed by 0 bases and 2 bases, with 5 bases remaining between them. Germline V gives CDR1 LNHNV, CDR2 YYDKDF (reference sequence). CDR3 in DNA: TGTGCCACCAGCAGAGACGGCCCCTACGAGCAGTACTTC. Translated: CATSRDGPYEQYF.

The chain has TRBV12-5 and TRBJ2-3; tentatively, D is TRBD2 (6 bases). V lost 1 base, J lost 6 bases, and 14 bases lay in between. The CDR3 extends over 15 amino acids. The germline V gene encodes CDR1 LGHNT and CDR2 FRNRAP. This CDR3 reads CASGLGTGVGDTQYF. The CDR3 coding sequence is TGTGCTAGTGGTTTGGGTACGGGGGTCGGCGATACGCAGTATTTT.

The chain's CDR3 is CASSPRGLGTDTQYF. CDR3 sequence (DNA): TGTGCCAGCTCACCCAGGGGGCTCGGCACAGATACGCAGTATTTT. This chain connects TRBV18 to TRBJ2-3; 8 bases match TRBD1. This CDR3 comprises 15 residues. The germline V gene encodes CDR1 KGHSH and CDR2 LQKENI. J gave up 1 base and V 3 bases, and 3 bases lay outside the gene matches.

This chain joins TRBV7-6 and TRBJ2-4; tentative D call: TRBD1 (6 bases). V lost 1 base and J 9 bases, leaving 19 bases between the germline ends. CDR3 length equals 16 residues. Germline lookup yields CDR1 SGHVS and CDR2 FNYEAQ. CDR3 nucleotide sequence: TGTGCCAGCAGCTTAGAGGAGACAGGTTTATGGGCCATTCAGTACTTC. Translating it yields CASSLEETGLWAIQYF.

J is TRBJ2-1 and V is TRBV5-6, with D uncertain. Germline V CDR1 and CDR2: SGHDT, YYEEEE. The germline V and J ends were trimmed by 0 bases and 12 bases, with 16 bases remaining between them. The CDR3 has 14 residues. The CDR3 DNA reads TGTGCCAGCAGCTTGGAACCAGGCGATAGGCGGCAGTTCTTC. It encodes CASSLEPGDRRQFF.